A selection of T cell receptor beta chains follows, all from one sample in a study of blood T cells in healthy people across ages. TCRdb analysed the 5' RACE reads with MiXCR anew, one entry per CDR3 protein. The repertoire includes 1.5 million to 1.9 million distinct CDR3 sequences, 35% to 45% of them detected once, and 4% sits in the top ten. The specimen sequenced was blood. All receptors derive from a woman younger than 35 in good health. The CDR3 runs from the conserved cysteine through the conserved F or W.

v_call	j_call	cdr3_aa
TRBV27	TRBJ2-7	CASSRGQPTYEQYF
TRBV4-1	TRBJ2-7	CASSQATGPSYEQYF
TRBV7-9	TRBJ1-4	CASSTYKGPNEKLFF
TRBV12-3/TRBV12-4	TRBJ2-3	CASSLASTSIPDTQYF
TRBV20-1	TRBJ1-2	CSARDLSSNYGYTF
TRBV28	TRBJ1-2	CASSLWARFYGYTF
TRBV20-1	TRBJ1-5	CSAPLHLGQPQHF
TRBV12-3/TRBV12-4	.	CASSNGQGSHTGGEQYF
TRBV21-1	TRBJ1-2	CASSTPTGSDSYGYTF
TRBV7-2	TRBJ2-3	CASSLGRLVADTQYF
TRBV10-3	TRBJ1-5	CAISRQGSNQPQHF
TRBV28	TRBJ2-7	CASNPNYFFSPRPSYEQYF
TRBV29-1	TRBJ1-5	CSVAYGNNQPQHF
TRBV20-1	TRBJ2-5	CSADTGTSAYNEQYF
TRBV20-1	TRBJ2-3	CSARVRPTDTQYF
TRBV28	TRBJ1-4	CASHYSGTNEKLFF
TRBV6-5	TRBJ2-1	CASSLTGSLGQFF
TRBV20-1	TRBJ1-1	CSAAAAGSPRAEAFF
TRBV15	TRBJ1-1	CATSRQTGGGTEAFF
TRBV7-2	TRBJ2-3	CASSLVGMVGTDTQYF
TRBV12-3/TRBV12-4	TRBJ1-4	CASSHPGGEKLFF
TRBV27	TRBJ2-3	CASSLWGGTTDTQYF
TRBV29-1	TRBJ2-1	CSVVSDNSNEQFF
TRBV2	TRBJ2-1	CASLAEIYNEQFF
TRBV6-5	TRBJ2-7	CASSSRQGEQYF
TRBV27	TRBJ2-2	CASSSGTLATGVLFF
TRBV20-1	TRBJ2-3	CSAYQGRFLTQYF
TRBV6-5	TRBJ2-4	CASSPTSYGQYF
TRBV7-3	TRBJ2-3	CASSLSRGGDTQYF
TRBV12-3/TRBV12-4	TRBJ2-6	CASEEGPGANVLTF
TRBV7-9	TRBJ1-2	CASSQGSPGYTF
TRBV5-1	TRBJ2-7	CAGSSSGDYEQYF
TRBV29-1	TRBJ2-5	CSVVPGGRSETQYF
TRBV5-1	TRBJ1-2	CASIFGDQGYTF
TRBV6-1	TRBJ2-4	CASSELGVGEAKNIQYF
TRBV7-9	TRBJ2-1	CASSLSLMGLDPYNEQFF
TRBV6-4	TRBJ2-1	CASRNSAGGGEQFF
TRBV7-8	TRBJ2-1	CASSLELSGETQFF
TRBV5-1	TRBJ2-1	CASSPGGEEQFF
TRBV27	TRBJ2-4	CASSEDVLGKNIQYF
TRBV7-2	TRBJ2-3	CASSLGGPIGHTDTQYF
TRBV7-9	TRBJ2-7	CASNLALSNEQYF
TRBV10-2	TRBJ1-6	CASSDQQGLSSYNSPLHF